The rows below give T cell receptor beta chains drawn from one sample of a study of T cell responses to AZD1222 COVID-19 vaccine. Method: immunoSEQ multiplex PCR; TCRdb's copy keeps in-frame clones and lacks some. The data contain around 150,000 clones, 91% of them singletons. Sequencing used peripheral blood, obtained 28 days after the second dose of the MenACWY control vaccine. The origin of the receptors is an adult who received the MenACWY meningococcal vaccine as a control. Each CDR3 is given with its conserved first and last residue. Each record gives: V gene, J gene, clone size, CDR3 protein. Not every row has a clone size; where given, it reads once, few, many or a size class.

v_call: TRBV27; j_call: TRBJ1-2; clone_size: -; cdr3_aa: CASSFRGANYGYTF
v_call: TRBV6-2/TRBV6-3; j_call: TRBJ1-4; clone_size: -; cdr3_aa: CASSRDRTNEKLFF
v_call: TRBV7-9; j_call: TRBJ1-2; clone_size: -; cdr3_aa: CASSQLIWTGVHGYTF
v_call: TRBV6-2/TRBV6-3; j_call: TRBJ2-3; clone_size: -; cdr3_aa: CASSFGTPDTQYF
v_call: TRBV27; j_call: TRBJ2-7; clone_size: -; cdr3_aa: CASSPTLQSRQYF
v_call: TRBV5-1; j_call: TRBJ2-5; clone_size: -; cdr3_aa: CASSLGSTSYQETQYF
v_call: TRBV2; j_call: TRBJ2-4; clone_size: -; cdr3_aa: CASSGGWDIQYF
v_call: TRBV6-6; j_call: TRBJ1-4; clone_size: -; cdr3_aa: CASSSRQATNEKLFF
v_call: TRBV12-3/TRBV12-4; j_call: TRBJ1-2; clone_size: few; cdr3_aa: CASSSAVGHGYTF
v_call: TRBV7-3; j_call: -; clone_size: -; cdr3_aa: CASSWGQAYEQYF
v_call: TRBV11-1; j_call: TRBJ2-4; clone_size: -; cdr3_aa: CASSLSDQSSKNIQYF
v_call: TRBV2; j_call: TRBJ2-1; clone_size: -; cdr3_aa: CASSGDNYNEQFF
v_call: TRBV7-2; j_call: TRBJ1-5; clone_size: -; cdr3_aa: CASSWDRGGQPQHF
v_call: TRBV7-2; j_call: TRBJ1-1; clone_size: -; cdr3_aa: CASSPQMILTEAFF